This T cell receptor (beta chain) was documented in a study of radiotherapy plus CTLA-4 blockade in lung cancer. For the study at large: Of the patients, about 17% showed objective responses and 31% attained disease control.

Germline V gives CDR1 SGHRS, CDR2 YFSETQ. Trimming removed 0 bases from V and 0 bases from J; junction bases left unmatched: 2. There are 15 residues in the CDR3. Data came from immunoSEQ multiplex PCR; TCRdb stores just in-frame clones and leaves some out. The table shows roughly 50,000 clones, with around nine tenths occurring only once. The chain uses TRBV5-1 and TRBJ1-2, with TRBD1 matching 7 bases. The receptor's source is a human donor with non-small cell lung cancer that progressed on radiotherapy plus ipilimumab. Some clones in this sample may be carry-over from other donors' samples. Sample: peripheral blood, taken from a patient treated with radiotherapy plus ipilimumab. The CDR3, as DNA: TGCGCCAGCAGCTTGGCAGGGGGAGCTAACTATGGCTACACCTTC. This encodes CASSLAGGANYGYTF. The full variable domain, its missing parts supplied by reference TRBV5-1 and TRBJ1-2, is KAGVTQTPRYLIKTRGQQVTLSCSPISGHRSVSWYQQTPGQGLQFLFEYFSETQRNKGNFPGRFSGRQFSNSRSEMNVSTLELGDSALYLCASSLAGGANYGYTFGSGTRLTVV.